This T cell receptor beta chain was found in a study of CD8 T cells in Susac syndrome. The length of the CDR3 is 15 residues. Germline V gives CDR1 DFQATT, CDR2 SNEGSKA (reference sequence). After removal of 1 base from V and 2 bases from J, the junction contained 5 bases not matched to a gene. RNA totalling about 0.5 to 1 ug underwent reverse transcription with random hexamers. Amplification of TCR beta CDR3 across 54 Vbeta and 13 Jbeta was performed with immunoSEQ multiplex PCR. MiXCR, applied by TCRdb to the immunoSEQ multiplex PCR reads, yields one record per CDR3 protein. The data show about 200,000 distinct CDR3 sequences, over 85% seen once.

The specimen sequenced was CD4+ T cells from PBMCs. The sequence derives from a human donor in good health. This chain links TRBV20-1 with TRBJ2-7; TRBD2 matches at 10 bases. The CDR3: CSARVSGGQAYEQYF. The CDR3 DNA is TGCAGTGCTAGAGTTAGCGGGGGGCAAGCCTACGAGCAGTACTTC.